This TCR beta chain comes out of a study of graft-versus-host responses after intestinal transplantation. Looking at the study overall: Recipients were all induced with anti-thymocyte globulin, then given tacrolimus and steroids for about three years.

Study-level results: GvH clones were identified in recipient marrow, with some first appearing in ileum or blood. There was an association between peak levels of circulating GvH clones and early post-transplant HvG declines.

A note on this clone: Its antigen is unidentified.

Generated by immunoSEQ multiplex PCR, the TCRdb table keeps only in-frame clones and is missing some. The data contain about 82,000 clones, roughly nine tenths of them singletons. The specimen was unstimulated CD4+ T cells sorted from spleen or lymph node cells, collected before intestinal transplant. The sequence came from a human donor who received an intestinal transplant.

The DNA for the CDR3 is TGTGCCAGCAGCCCTCGACTAGCAGACACAGATACGCAGTATTTT. This translates into CASSPRLADTDTQYF. This chain joins TRBV7-2 and TRBJ2-3; 7 nucleotides align to TRBD2. The germline V gene encodes CDR1 SGHTA and CDR2 FQGNSA. V dropped 5 bases and J dropped 2; count of bases not matched to a gene: 7. The CDR3 extends over 15 amino acids. Together with reference TRBV7-2 and TRBJ2-3, the CDR3 gives the full variable domain: GAGVSQSPSNKVTEKGKDVELRCDPISGHTALYWYRQSLGQGLEFLIYFQGNSAPDKSGLPSDRFSAERTGGSVSTLTIQRTQQEDSAVYLCASSPRLADTDTQYFGPGTRLTVL.